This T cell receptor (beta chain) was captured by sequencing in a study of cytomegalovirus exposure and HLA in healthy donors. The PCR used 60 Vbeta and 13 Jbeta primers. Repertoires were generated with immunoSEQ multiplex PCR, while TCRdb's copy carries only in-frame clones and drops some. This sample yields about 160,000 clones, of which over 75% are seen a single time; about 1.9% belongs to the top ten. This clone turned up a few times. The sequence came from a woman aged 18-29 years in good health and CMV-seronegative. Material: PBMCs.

The CDR3 sequence: CASSENRVLADTQYF. The CDR3 region has the DNA TGTGCCAGCAGTGAAAACAGGGTGTTGGCAGATACGCAGTATTTT. This sequence joins TRBV2 and TRBJ2-3; weak D call: TRBD1 (6 bases). Trimming pared 2 bases from V and 4 bases from J, leaving 13 bases between. CDR1 SNHLY and CDR2 FYNNEI come from the germline V gene. This CDR3 has 15 amino acids. Full variable domain (remainder filled in from reference TRBV2 and TRBJ2-3): EPEVTQTPSHQVTQMGQEVILRCVPISNHLYFYWYRQILGQKVEFLVSFYNNEISEKSEIFDDQFSVERPDGSNFTLKIRSTKLEDSAMYFCASSENRVLADTQYFGPGTRLTVL.